A single sample gave rise to the 18 T cell receptor beta chains below, sequenced in a study of regulatory T cells in long-lasting Graves disease. As to time point: newly diagnosed GD, antithyroid drugs for less than 3 months. Scientists built the TCR library using RNA that was extracted from PBMCs. Relying on iRepertoire HTBI primers and Arm-PCR of CDR3 regions, the team built TCR beta libraries. TCRdb reanalysed the multiplex PCR reads using MiXCR and keeps one entry per CDR3 protein. The profile covers 550,000 or so distinct CDR3 sequences, with around 11% appearing a single time and approximately 9.6% taken by the ten largest. Separately, the same data were catalogued under a study of T cells in Graves' hyperthyroidism and ophthalmopathy.

The sample in question was peripheral blood mononuclear cells (PBMCs), obtained at new diagnosis, from a patient treated with antithyroid drugs. These receptors were obtained from a woman aged 25 to 39 with Graves disease.

There are many counts of this clonotype. This chain uses TRBV30 with TRBJ1-2, with TRBD1 identical over 11 bases. V gave up 3 bases and J gave up 10 bases; unmatched junction bases: 7. Germline lookup yields CDR1 GTSNPN and CDR2 SVGIG (reference sequence). CDR3 length: 13 residues. The CDR3 spells CAWRNPGQGDYTF. Here the CDR3 DNA reads TGTGCCTGGAGAAACCCGGGACAGGGGGACTACACCTTC.

In its sample, this clonotype was seen many times. V gene TRBV30 combines with J gene TRBJ1-1; D is uncertain. The CDR3 extends over 13 amino acids. V lost 5 bases, J lost 1 base, and 11 bases lay in between. CDR1 and CDR2 (germline): GTSNPN, SVGIG (reference sequence). In DNA, the CDR3 is TGTGCCTGGGGGTACAAGAGGAACACTGAAGCTTTCTTT. Amino acid sequence: CAWGYKRNTEAFF.

As regards this clonotype: The junction and the germline gene differ at one end; a read error may be behind it. The chain uses TRBV11-2 and TRBJ1-5; D unresolved. Germline loops: CDR1 SGHAT, CDR2 FQNNGV. The CDR3 length is 15 residues. DNA for the CDR3: TGTGCCAGCAGCTTAGGCGGCAGCATCAATCAGCCCCATCATTTT. Translation gives CASSLGGSINQPHHF.

This clonotype has only a few counts. A much larger clone differs from this one at a single base, so this may be a read error. The CDR3 does not end in the conserved phenylalanine or tryptophan, so this is likely a read error. V and J are TRBV2 and TRBJ2-7; D is undetermined. Per the germline V gene, CDR1 is SNHLY and CDR2 is FYNNEI. Trimming left V 7 bases short and J 0 bases short, with 4 bases between. The CDR3 has 11 amino acids. Here the CDR3 reads CASTFSYEQYL. In DNA, the CDR3 is TGTGCCAGCACTTTCTCCTACGAGCAGTACCTC.

This clonotype was seen at least ten times. The genes are TRBV2 and TRBJ2-5, with D maybe TRBD2 (5 bases). CDR1 and CDR2 (germline): SNHLY, FYNNEI. The CDR3 consists of 13 residues. The V end was cut by 6 bases, the J end by 4 bases, with 12 bases between. The CDR3 region is CASSLLGRETQYF. The CDR3 bases are TGTGCCAGCAGCCTGTTGGGGAGAGAGACCCAGTACTTC.

This clonotype was seen ten or more times. The chain carries TRBV18 and TRBJ1-5; D not certain. V lost 0 bases and J 9 bases, leaving 15 bases between the germline ends. CDR3 length: 15 residues. Germline V gene sequence: CDR1 KGHSH, CDR2 LQKENI. The DNA for the CDR3 is TGTGCCAGCTCACCACCCGGCCTTGTAAGGACGCCCCAGCATTTT. Translated, it gives CASSPPGLVRTPQHF.

This clonotype was seen repeatedly, ten times or more. The rearrangement links TRBV7-2 to TRBJ2-1; D possibly corresponds to TRBD2 (6 bases). The CDR3 totals 15 residues. Between the trimmed V and J ends, which lost 8 bases and 7 bases, there was a span of 21 bases. Germline values: CDR1 SGHTA, CDR2 FQGNSA. The CDR3 DNA reads TGTGCCAGCGCACCAAGTGGGAGGCGGAAGAATGAGCAGTTCTTC. Its translation: CASAPSGRRKNEQFF. Full variable domain (remainder filled in from reference TRBV7-2 and TRBJ2-1): GAGVSQSPSNKVTEKGKDVELRCDPISGHTALYWYRQSLGQGLEFLIYFQGNSAPDKSGLPSDRFSAERTGGSVSTLTIQRTQQEDSAVYLCASAPSGRRKNEQFFGPGTRLTVL.

At least ten counts were recorded for this clonotype. CDR3 sequence: CSATVDTQYF. The CDR3 DNA reads as TGCAGCGCCACGGTAGATACGCAGTATTTT. The V call is TRBV29-1, the J call TRBJ2-3; D gene ambiguous. The CDR3 loop spans 10 amino acids. Germline CDR1 reads SQVTM; CDR2 reads ANQGSEA. The germline V and J ends were trimmed by 7 bases and 5 bases, with 7 bases remaining between them.

The sample holds many counts of this clonotype. This rearrangement joins TRBV18 to TRBJ2-7; D ambiguous. V gave up 6 bases and J gave up 5 bases, with 17 bases separating them. The CDR3 is 14 residues long. Per germline, CDR1 KGHSH and CDR2 LQKENI. The CDR3: CASSPDKTWDEQYF. In DNA form, the CDR3 reads TGTGCCAGCTCGCCCGACAAAACTTGGGACGAGCAGTACTTC.

This sequence joins TRBV28 and TRBJ2-7, with a weak D call TRBD2 (6 bases). The CDR3 spans 13 residues. V was clipped by 7 bases and J by 2 bases, with 12 bases between them. Germline CDR1 MDHEN, CDR2 SYDVKM. The CDR3 protein is CASTYSGTYEQYF. The CDR3 bases are TGTGCCAGCACCTATAGCGGAACCTACGAGCAGTACTTC.

A note on this clonotype: Since a much larger clone is just one base distant, this may be a read error. CDR3 DNA sequence: TGTGCCAGCAGTTACAAGGGCAAGAGCTCCTACGAGCGGTACTTC. Translating it yields CASSYKGKSSYERYF. This chain joins TRBV6-5 and TRBJ2-7; unclear D gene. This CDR3 spans 15 amino acids. Germline-derived CDR1 and CDR2 are MNHEY and SVGAGI.

The sample holds many counts of this clonotype. The V and J genes are TRBV3-1 and TRBJ2-3; the D gene is possibly TRBD2 (5 bases). Germline loops: CDR1 LGHDT, CDR2 YNNKEL (reference sequence). The CDR3 loop spans 15 amino acids. V was shortened by 4 bases and J by 4 bases, with 15 bases between the two germline ends. The chain's CDR3 is CASSRRSVSPDTQYF. CDR3 in DNA: TGTGCCAGCAGCCGGAGGAGTGTCTCACCAGATACGCAGTATTTT.

The sample holds many counts of this clonotype. The chain employs TRBV7-2 and TRBJ2-1, with 11 bases aligning to TRBD1. V lost 1 base, J lost 7 bases, and 6 bases stayed unmatched. The length of the CDR3 is 16 residues. Germline V gene lookup returns CDR1 SGHTA and CDR2 FQGNSA. CDR3 sequence reads: CASSLGSGTGGNEQFF. In DNA form, the CDR3 reads TGTGCCAGCAGCTTAGGCTCCGGGACAGGGGGGAATGAGCAGTTCTTC.

J is TRBJ2-7 and V is TRBV12-3 or TRBV12-4; D is undetermined. Trimming took off 1 base at V and 0 bases at J, with 7 bases between the two ends. There are 14 residues in the CDR3. CDR3 DNA: TGTGCCAGCAGTTTAGGCAAGCTCTCCTACGAGCAGTACTTC. This gives the protein CASSLGKLSYEQYF.

This clonotype appeared a few times. The V and J genes are TRBV7-3 and TRBJ2-1, with D tentatively TRBD1 or TRBD2 (6 bases each). The germline V gene has CDR1 SGHTA and CDR2 FQGTGA. V was trimmed by 3 bases and J by 7 bases, leaving 13 bases between them. CDR3 length: 14 amino acids. CDR3 sequence reads: CASSFKPGANEQFF. The DNA for the CDR3 is TGTGCCAGCAGCTTCAAACCGGGGGCGAATGAGCAGTTCTTC. The whole variable domain, remainder taken from reference TRBV7-3 and TRBJ2-1, is GAGVSQTPSNKVTEKGKYVELRCDPISGHTALYWYRQSLGQGPEFLIYFQGTGAADDSGLPNDRFFAVRPEGSVSTLKIQRTERGDSAVYLCASSFKPGANEQFFGPGTRLTVL.

This clonotype has a count of ten or more. The chain carries TRBV27 and TRBJ2-1; 7 positions agree with TRBD2. The CDR3 runs to 13 residues. V shed 6 bases and J 2 bases; nucleotides not matched to a gene: 1. CDR1 and CDR2 (germline): MNHEY, SMNVEV (reference sequence). The DNA of the CDR3 is TGTGCCAGCAGGGGACTACCCTACAATGAGCAGTTCTTC. Protein product: CASRGLPYNEQFF.

The rearrangement uses TRBV12-3 or TRBV12-4 and TRBJ1-4, with TRBD1 matching over 10 bases. V lost 10 bases, J lost 8 bases, and 7 bases stayed unmatched. The CDR3 length is 13 residues. The CDR3 DNA is TGTGCCACCATGGGACAGGGGAGGGAAAAACTGTTTTTT. This translates into CATMGQGREKLFF.

Ten or more counts support this clonotype. This chain connects TRBV12-3 or TRBV12-4 to TRBJ1-5; 8 positions match TRBD1. Trimming took 2 bases from V and 9 from J; bases not matched to a gene: 6. This CDR3 has 14 residues. The CDR3 DNA sequence: TGTGCCAGCAGTTTACAGGGGGCGTATCGGCCCCAGCATTTT. Translating it yields CASSLQGAYRPQHF.